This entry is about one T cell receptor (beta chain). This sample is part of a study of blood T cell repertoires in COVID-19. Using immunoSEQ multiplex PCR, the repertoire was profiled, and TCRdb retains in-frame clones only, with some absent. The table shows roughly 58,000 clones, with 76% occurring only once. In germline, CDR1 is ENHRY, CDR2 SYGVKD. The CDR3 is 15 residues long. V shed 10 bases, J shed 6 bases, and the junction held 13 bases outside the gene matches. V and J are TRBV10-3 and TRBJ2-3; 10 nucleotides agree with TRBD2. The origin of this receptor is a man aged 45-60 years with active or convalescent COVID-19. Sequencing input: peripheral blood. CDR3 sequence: CASGATSGTYDTQYF. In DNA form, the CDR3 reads TGTGCCAGCGGAGCAACTAGCGGGACATACGATACGCAGTATTTT.